Below are 2 T cell receptor beta chains sequenced from a single sample in a study of cytomegalovirus exposure and HLA in healthy donors. Use of 60 Vbeta and 13 Jbeta primers characterized the PCR. Generated by immunoSEQ multiplex PCR, the TCRdb table keeps only in-frame clones and is missing some. The table shows some 140,000 clones, with approximately 73% occurring only once. The sample was PBMCs. These receptors all come from a woman in her thirties or forties in good health and CMV-seronegative.

The chain carries TRBV9 and TRBJ1-3; no definite D call. CDR3 size: 16 residues. The V end lost 0 bases, the J end lost 0 bases, and 10 bases lay between the germline ends. Germline V gives CDR1 SGDLS, CDR2 YYNGEE. For the CDR3, the DNA is TGTGCCAGCAGCGTAGATCCGGGAAGCTCTGGAAACACCATATATTTT. Protein: CASSVDPGSSGNTIYF.

The chain couples TRBV5-6 to TRBJ2-7, with D tentatively TRBD1 (6 bases). Germline V CDR1 and CDR2: SGHDT, YYEEEE. Between the trimmed V and J ends, which lost 7 bases and 3 bases, there was a span of 20 bases. CDR3 length: 15 amino acids. The CDR3 reads CASSLGTGWYYEQYF. For the CDR3, the DNA is TGTGCCAGCTCCCTGGGAACAGGGTGGTACTACGAGCAGTACTTC. The full variable domain, in which reference TRBV5-6 and TRBJ2-7 provide the parts outside the CDR3, is DAGVTQSPTHLIKTRGQQVTLRCSPKSGHDTVSWYQQALGQGPQFIFQYYEEEERQRGNFPDRFSGHQFPNYSSELNVNALLLGDSALYLCASSLGTGWYYEQYFGPGTRLTVT.